This T cell receptor (beta chain) derives from a study of human T cells and chemical hapten exposure listed by TCRdb under 2021. A note on the overall study: For sensitization, 2% DPC in acetone was applied to a roughly 2 cm by roughly 2 cm area of upper inner arm skin. Blood samples were taken from patients before sensitization (week 0) and at 2, 6 and about 24 weeks after DPC sensitization. The study tracked peripheral blood TCR repertoire changes in vivo during primary and secondary sensitization to the hapten diphenylcyclopropenone (DPC) in alopecia patients. Libraries were pooled for sequencing, and variation in per-sample TCR yields was attributed mainly to small differences in library volumes within the pool. Some 29 alopecia patients gave blood for TCR sequencing at one to four time points (pre-sensitization, 2, 6 and 24 weeks). Patch tests used Finn chambers with 0.01% DPC on the upper back, scored after 6 days by International Contact Dermatitis Research Group standards. Alopecia areata with under or over 50% scalp involvement, alopecia totalis and alopecia universalis were represented in the patient cohort, which was mostly female. Throughout the study period of around 24 weeks, patients also received therapeutic DPC doses to the scalp every week.

Overall study outcomes, separate from this receptor: Expanded TCRs formed significantly more large CDR3 similarity clusters than pre-sensitization or healthy control sets, consistent with antigen-driven responses. After repeated subsampling, changes were observed in the strength of the expansion versus patch-test correlation and in the threshold at which the correlation became significant. Because every patient had alopecia, a presumed autoimmune disease, the patients' immune response might differ from that of healthy individuals. Patch test score was positively correlated with the number of PT1 expanded TCRs, with significance at thresholds 8, 16 and 32 but not at 4. No change with DPC sensitization was found in the number of TCRs above 1 in 1000 frequency, and no evidence of global repertoire structure alterations was found.

Library creation used RACE. The sequencer was a NextSeq 500. During library preparation, unique molecular identifiers were attached to individual cDNA molecules so that TCRs could be counted in a quantitative, reproducible way. For every blood RNA sample, sequencing covered both the TCR alpha and TCR beta chains. The authors processed their data as follows. The median number of TCRs per sample was over 95,000, ranging from about 23,224 to 700,000. V, J and CDR3 annotation of the TCR reads was performed with the Decombinator software suite. To make PS versus PT1 abundance plots, every sample was subsampled to the same number of TCRs (28,000). Expanded TCRs were defined as absent before sensitization and observed at least eight times at the 2-week time point. TCRdb trimmed the raw reads at Q25, called clones with MiXCR and kept productive beta chains. Every distinct CDR3 protein forms one entry, paired with its most common genes and DNA. TCRdb's processing, not the study's, gives the V and J calls here. The sample includes roughly 64,000 distinct CDR3 sequences, with 9.5% to 11% observed a single time. About 2.5% of the sample comes from the top ten.

This clonotype was detected ten times or more. The antigen this receptor binds is unknown. It has no much larger one-base neighbor in the sample; base qualities were not kept. Per the publication, the time point label means: patch test 3, about 24 weeks after DPC sensitization. The treatment or condition label of this sample denotes: therapeutic diphenylcyclopropenone sensitization with weekly scalp DPC. At each patch-test visit, blood was drawn before the patch test was applied. Patients were considered eligible if aged 18 to 70, diagnosed with alopecia and deemed suitable for DPC therapy, and patients were excluded if pregnant. Total RNA was extracted from unfractionated whole blood that had been collected in Tempus Blood RNA tubes. This clonotype was sampled from a woman between 25 and 40 years old with alopecia areata. Some clones in this sample may be carry-over from other donors' samples. The starting material was whole blood, obtained in connection with sensitization to the hapten diphenylcyclopropenone (DPC).

The CDR3 protein sequence reads: CASRSMVSYNSPLHF. The sequenced DNA: TGTGCCAGCCGATCAATGGTCTCCTATAATTCACCCCTCCACTTT. The sequence links TRBV6-1 to TRBJ1-6; no confident D gene assignment can be made. CDR1 MNHNS and CDR2 SASEGT are derived from the germline V gene. V loses 8 bases of germline sequence and J loses 0 bases, and the interval between the two ends is 11 bases. CDR3 length: 15 amino acids, cysteine to phenylalanine. The retained sequence is limited to the CDR3, 45 bases, with the frame set at the first base.